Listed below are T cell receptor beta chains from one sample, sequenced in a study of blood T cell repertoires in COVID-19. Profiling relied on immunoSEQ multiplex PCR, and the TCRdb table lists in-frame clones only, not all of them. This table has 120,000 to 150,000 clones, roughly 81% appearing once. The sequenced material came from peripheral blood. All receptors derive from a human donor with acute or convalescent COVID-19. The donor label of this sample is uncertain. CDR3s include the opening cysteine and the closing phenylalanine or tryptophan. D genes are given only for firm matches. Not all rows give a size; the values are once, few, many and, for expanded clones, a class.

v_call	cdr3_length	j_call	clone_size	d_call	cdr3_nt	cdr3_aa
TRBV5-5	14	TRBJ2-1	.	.	TGTGCCAGCAGCTTGGGGGGGCGGCAAAGTGAGCAGTTCTTC	CASSLGGRQSEQFF
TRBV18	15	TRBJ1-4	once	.	TGTGCCAGCTCCCCGAGGTCGGGAGTTAATGAAAAACTGTTTTTT	CASSPRSGVNEKLFF
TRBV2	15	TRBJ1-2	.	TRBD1	TGTGCCAGCAGTAGACAGGGTCGGACTAACTATGGCTACACCTTC	CASSRQGRTNYGYTF
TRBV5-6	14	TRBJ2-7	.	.	TGTGCCAGCAGCCAGCTCCTGGGGAGAAACGAGCAGTACTTC	CASSQLLGRNEQYF
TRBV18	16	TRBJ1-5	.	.	TGTGCCAGCTCACCGTCGGTAGCGGCGGTGAATCAGCCCCAGCATTTT	CASSPSVAAVNQPQHF
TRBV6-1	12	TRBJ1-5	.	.	TGTGCCAGCAGTGAAGCGCGACAGCCCCAGCATTTT	CASSEARQPQHF
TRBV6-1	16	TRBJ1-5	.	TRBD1	TGTGCCAGCAGTGGCGGGGGACAGGGTCTTTATCAGCCCCAGCATTTT	CASSGGGQGLYQPQHF
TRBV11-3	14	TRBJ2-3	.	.	TGTGCCAGCAGCTTGGCGGGGCCCGCAGATACGCAGTATTTT	CASSLAGPADTQYF
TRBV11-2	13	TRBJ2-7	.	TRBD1	TGTGCCAGCAGCCTAGGACAGGCGGACGAGCAGTACTTC	CASSLGQADEQYF
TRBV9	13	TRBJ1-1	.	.	TGTGCCAGCACTTCCGGGGGGAACACTGAAGCTTTCTTT	CASTSGGNTEAFF
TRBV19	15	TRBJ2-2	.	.	TGTGCCAGTAGTATGTCAGGGGCGAACACCGGGGAGCTGTTTTTT	CASSMSGANTGELFF
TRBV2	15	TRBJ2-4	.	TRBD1	TGTGCCCGCCGAGGGACAGAAATAGCCAAAAACATTCAGTACTTC	CARRGTEIAKNIQYF
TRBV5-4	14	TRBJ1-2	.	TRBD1	TGTGCCAGCAGCTCTCAGACAGGGTGGGGAGGCTACACCTTC	CASSSQTGWGGYTF
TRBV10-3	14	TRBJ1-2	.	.	TGTGCCATCAGAAGCGCAGGGGAAAACCATGGCTACACCTTC	CAIRSAGENHGYTF
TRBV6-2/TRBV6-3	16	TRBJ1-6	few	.	TGTGCCAGCAGTCCACCCGGGCAGGGGTTAAGTTCACCCCTCCACTTT	CASSPPGQGLSSPLHF
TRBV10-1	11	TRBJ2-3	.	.	TGCGCCAGCAGTGACGGGGATACGCAGTATTTT	CASSDGDTQYF
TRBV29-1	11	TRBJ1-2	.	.	TGCAGCGTTGCCATTAACTATGGCTACACCTTC	CSVAINYGYTF
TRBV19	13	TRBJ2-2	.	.	TGTGCCTCTACCCTTACAGGAACCGGGGAGCTGTTTTTT	CASTLTGTGELFF
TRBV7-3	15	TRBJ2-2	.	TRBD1	TGTGCCAGCGGGAGGGACAGGGGGCAAACCGGGGAGCTGTTTTTT	CASGRDRGQTGELFF
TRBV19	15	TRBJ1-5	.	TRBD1	TGTGCCAGTAGTATAGATCACCGGGACAGGGGGACCCAGCATTTT	CASSIDHRDRGTQHF
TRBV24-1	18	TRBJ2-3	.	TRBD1	TGTGCCACCAGTGACCCCTCCGACAGGGGGTATCCAATGGATACGCAGTATTTT	CATSDPSDRGYPMDTQYF
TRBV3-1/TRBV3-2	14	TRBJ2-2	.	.	TGTGCCAGCAGTTTCCTACAGGGTTCCGGGGAGCTGTTTTTT	CASSFLQGSGELFF
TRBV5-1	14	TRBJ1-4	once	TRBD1	TGCGCCAGCGGCCTTCGGGACAGGACTGAAAAACTGTTTTTT	CASGLRDRTEKLFF
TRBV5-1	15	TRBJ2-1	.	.	TGCGCCAGCAGCTTGGCCGGACAATCTTACAATGAGCAGTTCTTC	CASSLAGQSYNEQFF
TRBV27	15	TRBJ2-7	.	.	TGTGCCAGCAGTCCCTCCGGTAGGGGCCCCTACGAGCAGTACTTC	CASSPSGRGPYEQYF
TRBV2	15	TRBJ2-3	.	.	TGTGCCAGCAGTGTTACTAGCAGGCCCACAGATACGCAGTATTTT	CASSVTSRPTDTQYF
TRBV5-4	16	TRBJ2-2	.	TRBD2	TGTGCCAGCAGCGTCGTGGAGACTAGCGTGACCGGGGAGCTGTTTTTT	CASSVVETSVTGELFF